The 25 T cell receptor beta chains listed next were all sequenced from one sample in a study of OX40 agonist ivuxolimab in advanced cancers. Method: immunoSEQ multiplex PCR; TCRdb's copy keeps in-frame clones and lacks some. The sample carries around 15,000 clones, 86% recorded once. The specimen was CD4+ or CD8+ T cells sorted from blood, collected in a trial of the OX40 agonist ivuxolimab. Receptors were obtained from an adult with an advanced solid tumor such as melanoma, head and neck, liver or kidney cancer.

This chain connects TRBV4-1 to TRBJ2-1; 13 bases are shared with TRBD2. Germline V CDR1 and CDR2: MGHRA, YSYEKL. The CDR3 sequence is 17 residues long. The V segment lost 3 bases and the J segment 2 bases; nucleotides outside the gene matches: 4. The CDR3 is CASSQGGTSGAYNEQFF. The DNA for the CDR3 is TGCGCCAGCAGCCAGGGCGGGACTAGCGGGGCCTACAATGAGCAGTTCTTC.

Note on this clone: One base separates it from a far larger clone, so it is likely a read error. The rearrangement uses TRBV7-8 and TRBJ2-5; either TRBD1 or TRBD2 may fit D (5 bases each). The DNA end is more similar to TRBJ2-7, so the J call may be wrong. Germline CDR1 and CDR2: SGHVS and FQNEAQ. There are 17 residues in the CDR3. CDR3 amino acids: CASSPGLGPPRAYEQYF. In DNA form, the CDR3 reads TGTGCCAGCAGCCCCGGACTGGGACCGCCTAGAGCCTACGAGCAGTACTTC.

The V and J genes are TRBV6-1 and TRBJ2-7; D call uncertain. V was clipped by 5 bases and J by 7 bases, with 9 bases between them. The length of the CDR3 is 11 residues. CDR1 is MNHNS and CDR2 is SASEGT in the germline V gene. The CDR3 is CASSLMGEQYF. CDR3 nucleotides: TGTGCCAGCAGTTTAATGGGGGAGCAGTACTTC.

There are a few counts of this clone. This chain joins TRBV5-1 and TRBJ2-6; D is unresolved. The germline V gene encodes CDR1 SGHRS and CDR2 YFSETQ. CDR3 size: 16 residues. V was shortened by 1 base and J by 0 bases, with 8 bases between the two germline ends. The CDR3 region has the DNA TGCGCCAGCAGCTTGTGGCAACTCTCTGGGGCCAACGTCCTGACTTTC. It encodes CASSLWQLSGANVLTF.

The gene calls are TRBV27 and TRBJ2-7; D may be TRBD2 (5 bases). The CDR3 extends over 12 amino acids. V lost 6 bases and J 3 bases, leaving 9 bases between the germline ends. The V gene's germline CDR1 is MNHEY and CDR2 SMNVEV (reference sequence). For the CDR3, the DNA is TGTGCCAGCAGAGCGGAGCTCTACGAGCAGTACTTC. It specifies CASRAELYEQYF.

The chain has TRBV25-1 and TRBJ1-4; a weak D match, TRBD1 (6 bases). V lost 6 bases and J 4 bases, leaving 18 bases between the germline ends. Per the germline V gene, CDR1 is MGHDK and CDR2 is SYGVNS. This CDR3 has 16 amino acids. The CDR3 nucleotides read TGTGCCAGCAGCCCTCCCGAGGACAGTAGTAATGAAAAACTGTTTTTT. The encoded protein is CASSPPEDSSNEKLFF.

V usage is TRBV7-8 and J usage is TRBJ2-1; D is possibly TRBD2 (6 bases). CDR3 size: 14 residues. CDR1 is SGHVS and CDR2 is FQNEAQ in the germline V gene. V lost 4 bases and J lost 6, with 13 bases in between. CDR3: CASSYQTRVNEQFF. The CDR3 DNA sequence: TGTGCCAGCAGCTACCAGACTAGGGTCAATGAGCAGTTCTTC.

The rearrangement joins TRBV5-6 to TRBJ1-2; the D is unclear. The V end lost 1 base, the J end lost 2 bases, and 3 bases lay between the germline ends. This CDR3 is built from 12 residues. Germline V gives CDR1 SGHDT, CDR2 YYEEEE. The CDR3 coding sequence is TGTGCCAGCAGCTTGTACAACTATGGCTACACCTTC. The encoded protein is CASSLYNYGYTF.

The gene calls are TRBV19 and TRBJ1-1, with no clear D. This CDR3 spans 15 amino acids. The V end was cut by 4 bases, the J end by 4 bases, with 16 bases between. Germline CDR1 and CDR2: LNHDA and SQIVND (reference sequence). CDR3 DNA: TGTGCCAGTAGTAGAGCACCCCGAACCGCCACTGAAGCTTTCTTT. Translation: CASSRAPRTATEAFF.

V is TRBV6-4 and J is TRBJ1-6; D not certain. Trimming shortened V by 3 bases and J by 7 bases, and 13 bases separated the two germline ends. The CDR3 length is 15 residues. From germline, CDR1 is MRHNA and CDR2 SNTAGT. CDR3: CASSERVNWNSPLHF. The CDR3 DNA sequence: TGTGCCAGCAGTGAGAGGGTGAATTGGAATTCACCCCTCCACTTT.

This clone was detected only once. The chain has TRBV29-1 and TRBJ2-3; D is possibly TRBD1 or TRBD2 (6 bases each). The germline CDR1 and CDR2 sequences are SQVTM and ANQGSEA. This CDR3 is built from 14 residues. Trimming pared 5 bases from V and 2 bases from J, leaving 14 bases between. The CDR3 DNA reads as TGCAGCGTTATGCGGGGACAACTCACAGATACGCAGTATTTT. Amino acids: CSVMRGQLTDTQYF.

The genes are TRBV18 and TRBJ2-1; D not resolved. This CDR3 is built from 12 residues. V lost 3 bases to trimming and J lost 7 bases, with 7 bases between them. Germline V CDR1 and CDR2: KGHSH, LQKENI. The CDR3 loop reads CASSPQVNEQFF. CDR3 DNA sequence: TGTGCCAGCTCACCGCAGGTAAATGAGCAGTTCTTC.

The chain links TRBV7-9 to TRBJ2-7; possible D gene TRBD1, 5 bases. Germline V lookup: CDR1 SEHNR, CDR2 FQNEAQ (reference sequence). V lost 5 bases to trimming and J lost 0 bases, with 5 bases between them. The CDR3 contains 12 residues. In nucleotides, the CDR3 is TGTGCCAGCAGCGACAGCTCCTACGAGCAGTACTTC. Translated, it gives CASSDSSYEQYF.

The rearrangement links TRBV2 to TRBJ2-3; no clear D gene. Trimming removed 2 bases from V and 6 bases from J, with 9 bases in between. CDR1 and CDR2 (germline): SNHLY, FYNNEI. This CDR3 has 13 amino acids. CDR3 in DNA: TGTGCCAGCAGTGAACGGTCGATGGATACGCAGTATTTT. The encoded protein is CASSERSMDTQYF.

The rearrangement uses TRBV7-2 and TRBJ2-7, with unresolved D. Between the trimmed V and J ends, which lost 1 base and 2 bases, there was a span of 12 bases. Germline lookup yields CDR1 SGHTA and CDR2 FQGNSA. There are 15 residues in the CDR3. CDR3 nucleotides: TGTGCCAGCAGCTTAGGCGGTTCCCTCGCCTACGAGCAGTACTTC. Translated, it gives CASSLGGSLAYEQYF.

This clone showed up just once. This sequence joins TRBV19 and TRBJ2-1; 9 bases are shared with TRBD2. Germline V CDR1 and CDR2: LNHDA, SQIVND (reference sequence). V trimming: 5 bases; J trimming: 7 bases; junction bases outside the gene matches: 9. The CDR3 totals 15 residues. CDR3 bases: TGTGCCAGTAGTCTGGCGGCGGGAGGGCCGAATGAGCAGTTCTTC. Its translation is CASSLAAGGPNEQFF.

The CDR3 DNA follows: TGTGCTAGTGGTTTGTCCCTAAAAGCAGGGTGGAGGTTGAACACTGAAGCTTTCTTT. Its translation: CASGLSLKAGWRLNTEAFF. The chain is built from TRBV12-5 and TRBJ1-1; TRBD1 is a possible D gene (5 bases). The CDR3 spans 19 residues. V was trimmed by 2 bases and J by 0 bases, leaving 22 bases between them. CDR1 LGHNT and CDR2 FRNRAP come from the germline V gene. The full variable domain, its missing parts supplied by reference TRBV12-5 and TRBJ1-1, is DARVTQTPRHKVTEMGQEVTMRCQPILGHNTVFWYRQTMMQGLELLAYFRNRAPLDDSGMPKDRFSAEMPDATLATLKIQPSEPRDSAVYFCASGLSLKAGWRLNTEAFFGQGTRLTVV.

The chain has TRBV19 and TRBJ2-1; 8 bases map to TRBD2. CDR1 and CDR2 (germline): LNHDA, SQIVND (reference sequence). The V gene end was trimmed by 1 base and the J gene end by 9 bases; junction bases not matched to a gene: 5. CDR3 length equals 14 residues. The DNA for the CDR3 is TGTGCCAGTAGTATAGCCGTAGCGGGACGTGAGCAGTTCTTC. Translated, it gives CASSIAVAGREQFF.

The CDR3 loop reads CASSEAINVGSGKLFF. The CDR3, as DNA: TGTGCCAGCAGTGAAGCGATTAACGTGGGGAGCGGAAAACTGTTTTTT. The chain joins TRBV6-1 to TRBJ1-4, with D unresolved. CDR1 and CDR2 from the germline V gene are MNHNS and SASEGT. This CDR3 region has 16 residues. V was shortened by 0 bases and J by 10 bases, with 18 bases between the two germline ends.

J is TRBJ2-1 and V is TRBV6-5; no clear D. Germline CDR1 reads MNHEY; CDR2 reads SVGAGI. The CDR3 loop spans 15 amino acids. Trimming stripped 0 bases from V and 4 bases from J, with 10 bases between. The CDR3 loop is CASSYSKPPYNEQFF. CDR3 coding DNA: TGTGCCAGCAGTTACTCGAAACCACCTTACAATGAGCAGTTCTTC.

This chain uses TRBV18 with TRBJ2-2; D gene ambiguous. Looked up from germline, CDR1 is KGHSH and CDR2 is LQKENI. The CDR3 spans 14 residues. The V gene lost 1 base and the J gene lost 4 bases, with 7 bases spanning the gap. In DNA, the CDR3 is TGTGCCAGCTCACCACAGGGTAGCACCGGGGAGCTGTTTTTT. Protein: CASSPQGSTGELFF.

The chain couples TRBV4-2 to TRBJ2-7; no clear D. The V gene's germline CDR1 is LGHNA and CDR2 YNFKEQ. Trimming shortened V by 0 bases and J by 2 bases, and 8 bases separated the two germline ends. There are 14 residues in the CDR3. Here the CDR3 DNA reads TGTGCCAGCAGCCAAGATTTGGCAGCCTACGAGCAGTACTTC. It codes for CASSQDLAAYEQYF.

This chain uses TRBV5-6 with TRBJ2-5; a weak D match, TRBD1 (6 bases). The CDR3 length is 14 residues. Trimming pared 3 bases from V and 5 bases from J, leaving 14 bases between. Germline V gene data show CDR1 as SGHDT and CDR2 as YYEEEE. The CDR3 spells CASSSQQGWETQYF. DNA of the CDR3: TGTGCCAGCAGCTCTCAACAGGGATGGGAGACCCAGTACTTC. Variable domain in full (rest from reference TRBV5-6 and TRBJ2-5): DAGVTQSPTHLIKTRGQQVTLRCSPKSGHDTVSWYQQALGQGPQFIFQYYEEEERQRGNFPDRFSGHQFPNYSSELNVNALLLGDSALYLCASSSQQGWETQYFGPGTRLLVL.

V is TRBV28 and J is TRBJ1-4; TRBD1 matches at 7 bases. Per the germline V gene, CDR1 is MDHEN and CDR2 is SYDVKM. The trim removed 5 bases at V and 5 bases at J, leaving 8 bases unmatched. There are 15 residues in the CDR3. The CDR3 region is CASSTRGGWNEKLFF. CDR3 nucleotides: TGTGCCAGCAGTACCAGGGGGGGGTGGAATGAAAAACTGTTTTTT. Looking up the rest from reference TRBV28 and TRBJ1-4 gives the full variable domain: DVKVTQSSRYLVKRTGEKVFLECVQDMDHENMFWYRQDPGLGLRLIYFSYDVKMKEKGDIPEGYSVSREKKERFSLILESASTNQTSMYLCASSTRGGWNEKLFFGSGTQLSVL.

In its sample, this clone was seen a few times. V gene TRBV5-1 combines with J gene TRBJ1-1; D is ambiguous. The germline V gene encodes CDR1 SGHRS and CDR2 YFSETQ. This CDR3 is built from 14 residues. V was clipped by 4 bases and J by 1 base, with 11 bases between them. The CDR3 region has the DNA TGCGCCAGCAGCCAAAACGTGGAGAACACTGAAGCTTTCTTT. Translating gives CASSQNVENTEAFF.